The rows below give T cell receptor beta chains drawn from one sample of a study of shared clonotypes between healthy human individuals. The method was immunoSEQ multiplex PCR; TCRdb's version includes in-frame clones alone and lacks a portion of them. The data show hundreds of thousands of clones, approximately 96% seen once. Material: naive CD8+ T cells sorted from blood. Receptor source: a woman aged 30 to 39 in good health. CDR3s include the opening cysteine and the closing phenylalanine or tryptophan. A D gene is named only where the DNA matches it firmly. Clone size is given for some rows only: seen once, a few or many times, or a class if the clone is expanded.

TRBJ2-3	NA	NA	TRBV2	CARVEADTGRGDTQYF	TGTGCCAGAGTGGAAGCCGATACGGGAAGGGGAGATACGCAGTATTTT
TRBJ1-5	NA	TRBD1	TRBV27	CASSPTGTASNQPQHF	TGTGCCAGCAGTCCAACCGGGACAGCTAGCAATCAGCCCCAGCATTTT
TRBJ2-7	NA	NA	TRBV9	CASSVGLADSYEQYF	TGTGCCAGCAGCGTAGGGTTAGCGGACTCCTACGAGCAGTACTTC
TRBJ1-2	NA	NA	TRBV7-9	CASSLISDGDGYTF	TGTGCCAGCAGCTTAATTTCGGATGGAGATGGCTACACCTTC
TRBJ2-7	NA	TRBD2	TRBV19	CASSIGTSGGGYEQYF	TGTGCCAGTAGTATCGGGACTAGCGGAGGGGGCTACGAGCAGTACTTC
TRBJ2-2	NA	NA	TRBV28	CASSPGISGELFF	TGTGCCAGCAGTCCGGGGATCTCCGGGGAGCTGTTTTTT
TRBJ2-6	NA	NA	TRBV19	CASSNAPVGANVLTF	TGTGCCAGTAGTAATGCCCCCGTTGGAGCCAACGTCCTGACTTTC
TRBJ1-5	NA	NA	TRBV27	CASSSGAGNQPQHF	TGTGCCAGCAGTTCAGGGGCTGGTAATCAGCCCCAGCATTTT
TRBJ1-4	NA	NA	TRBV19	CASSYPRQGGEKLFF	TGTGCCAGTAGTTACCCCCGCCAGGGTGGTGAAAAACTGTTTTTT
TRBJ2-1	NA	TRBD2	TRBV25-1	CASSELAGGSYNEQFF	TGTGCCAGCAGTGAGTTAGCGGGAGGGTCCTACAATGAGCAGTTCTTC
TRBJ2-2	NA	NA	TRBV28	CASRQTGHGEAGELFF	TGTGCCAGCAGGCAGACCGGACACGGTGAAGCCGGGGAGCTGTTTTTT
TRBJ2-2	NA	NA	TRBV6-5	CASSYSEGRTGELFF	TGTGCCAGCAGTTACTCCGAGGGGCGGACCGGGGAGCTGTTTTTT
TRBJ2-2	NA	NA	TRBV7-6	CASSLSGGSNTGELFF	TGTGCCAGCAGCTTATCGGGCGGCTCGAACACCGGGGAGCTGTTTTTT
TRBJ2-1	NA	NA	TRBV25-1	CASTSAGADEQFF	TGTGCCAGCACCTCGGCGGGGGCCGATGAGCAGTTCTTC
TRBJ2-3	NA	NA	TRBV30	CAWRLDTQYF	TGTGCCTGGCGCCTAGATACGCAGTATTTT
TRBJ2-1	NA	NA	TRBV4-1	CASSHPGLTHNEQFF	TGCGCCAGCAGCCACCCGGGACTGACTCACAATGAGCAGTTCTTC
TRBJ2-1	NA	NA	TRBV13	CASSPWEASYNEQFF	TGTGCCAGCAGCCCTTGGGAAGCGTCCTACAATGAGCAGTTCTTC
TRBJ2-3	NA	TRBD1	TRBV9	CASSGTGDSTDTQYF	TGTGCCAGCAGCGGGACAGGGGATTCCACAGATACGCAGTATTTT
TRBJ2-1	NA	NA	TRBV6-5	CASSYSVGEYHNEQFF	TGTGCCAGCAGTTACTCAGTGGGGGAGTACCACAATGAGCAGTTCTTC
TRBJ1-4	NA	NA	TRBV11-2	CASRTEINEKLFF	TGTGCCAGCAGGACAGAGATAAATGAAAAACTGTTTTTT
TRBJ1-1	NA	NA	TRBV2	CASSLTGNTEAFF	TGTGCCAGCAGTTTAACAGGTAACACTGAAGCTTTCTTT
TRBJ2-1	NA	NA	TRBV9	CASSVEDRKEQFF	TGTGCCAGCAGCGTAGAGGACAGAAAAGAGCAGTTCTTC
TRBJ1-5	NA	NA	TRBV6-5	CASSQFDSNQPQHF	TGTGCCAGCAGCCAGTTTGATAGCAATCAGCCCCAGCATTTT
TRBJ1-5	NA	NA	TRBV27	CASSYKQPRGQPQHF	TGTGCCAGCAGTTATAAACAGCCCAGGGGTCAGCCCCAGCATTTT
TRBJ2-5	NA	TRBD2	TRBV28	CASSFISGGETQYF	TGTGCCAGCAGTTTCATAAGCGGGGGAGAGACCCAGTACTTC
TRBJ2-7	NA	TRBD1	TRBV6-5	CASSYSIEGQENF	TGTGCCAGCAGTTACTCGATAGAGGGACAGGAAAACTTC
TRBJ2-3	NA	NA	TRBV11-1	CASEEGAFVDTQYF	TGTGCCAGCGAGGAGGGAGCGTTCGTAGATACGCAGTATTTT
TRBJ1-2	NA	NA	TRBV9	CASSPEGGPANYGYTF	TGTGCCAGCAGCCCCGAGGGGGGGCCAGCTAACTATGGCTACACCTTC
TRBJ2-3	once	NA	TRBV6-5	CASQFRDVSTDTQYF	TGTGCCAGCCAGTTTAGGGACGTTAGCACAGATACGCAGTATTTT
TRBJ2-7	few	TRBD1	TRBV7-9	CASSLGDSAYEQYF	TGTGCCAGCAGCTTAGGGGACAGTGCCTACGAGCAGTACTTC
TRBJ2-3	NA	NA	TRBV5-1	CASSLGLPAGDTDTQYF	TGCGCCAGCAGCTTGGGCTTACCGGCAGGGGACACAGATACGCAGTATTTT
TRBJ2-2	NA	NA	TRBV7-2	CASSLVGGVKTGELFF	TGTGCCAGCAGCTTAGTCGGGGGAGTGAAAACCGGGGAGCTGTTTTTT
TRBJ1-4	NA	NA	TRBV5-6	CASSLMGSNEKLFF	TGTGCCAGCAGCTTGATGGGGAGTAATGAAAAACTGTTTTTT
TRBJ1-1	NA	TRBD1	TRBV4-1	CASSLGTGRFVTEAFF	TGCGCCAGCAGCCTCGGGACAGGGCGTTTTGTCACTGAAGCTTTCTTT
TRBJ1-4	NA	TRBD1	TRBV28	CASSLSDRKKLFF	TGTGCCAGCAGTTTATCGGACAGGAAAAAACTGTTTTTT
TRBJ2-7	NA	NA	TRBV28	CASSPYPGDTAYEQYF	TGTGCCAGCAGCCCATATCCTGGGGACACCGCCTACGAGCAGTACTTC
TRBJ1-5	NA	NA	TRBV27	CASSLYVGSQPQHF	TGTGCCAGCAGTTTATACGTAGGCTCTCAGCCCCAGCATTTT
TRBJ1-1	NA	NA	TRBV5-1	CASSRGDTEAFF	TGCGCCAGCAGCCGGGGGGACACTGAAGCTTTCTTT
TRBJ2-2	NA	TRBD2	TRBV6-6	CASRWLAGHTGELFF	TGTGCCAGCAGGTGGCTAGCGGGTCACACCGGGGAGCTGTTTTTT
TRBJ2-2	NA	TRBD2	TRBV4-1	CASSQGASGSLGTGELFF	TGCGCCAGCAGCCAAGGGGCTAGCGGGAGCCTAGGGACCGGGGAGCTGTTTTTT
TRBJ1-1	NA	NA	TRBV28	CASSFIRDTEAFF	TGTGCCAGCAGTTTCATCCGGGATACTGAAGCTTTCTTT
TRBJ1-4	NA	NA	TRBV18	CASSPTDMANEKLFF	TGTGCCAGCTCACCCACAGACATGGCTAATGAAAAACTGTTTTTT
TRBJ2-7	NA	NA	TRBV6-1	CASSEGLTYEQYF	TGTGCCAGCAGTGAAGGTCTCACCTACGAGCAGTACTTC
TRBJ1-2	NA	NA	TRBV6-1	CASSEIRQINYGYTF	TGTGCCAGCAGCGAGATACGACAGATAAACTATGGCTACACCTTC
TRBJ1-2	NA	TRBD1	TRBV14	CASSQTTGYGYTF	TGTGCCAGCAGCCAGACGACAGGGTATGGCTACACCTTC
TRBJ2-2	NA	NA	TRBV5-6	CASSLERSGELFF	TGTGCCAGCAGCTTGGAGAGATCCGGGGAGCTGTTTTTT
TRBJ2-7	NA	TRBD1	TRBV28	CASRFWTGGIYEQYF	TGTGCCAGCAGGTTCTGGACAGGGGGGATCTACGAGCAGTACTTC
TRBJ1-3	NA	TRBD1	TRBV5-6	CASSLVQGDSSGNTIYF	TGTGCCAGCAGCTTGGTACAGGGGGATTCCTCTGGAAACACCATATATTTT
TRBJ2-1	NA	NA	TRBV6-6	CASSPHYNEQFF	TGTGCCAGCAGCCCTCACTACAATGAGCAGTTCTTC
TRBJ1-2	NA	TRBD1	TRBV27	CASSPSGTAYYYGYTF	TGTGCCAGCAGTCCATCCGGGACAGCCTATTACTATGGCTACACCTTC
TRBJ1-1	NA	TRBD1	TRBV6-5	CASTYDRGGTEAFF	TGTGCCAGCACCTACGACAGGGGAGGCACTGAAGCTTTCTTT
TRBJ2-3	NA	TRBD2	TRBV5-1	CASSLVPGGVTDTQYF	TGCGCCAGCAGCTTGGTCCCGGGAGGGGTGACAGATACGCAGTATTTT
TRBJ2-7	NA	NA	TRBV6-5	CASSYGTDGAYEQYF	TGTGCCAGCAGTTACGGCACGGACGGTGCCTACGAGCAGTACTTC